The next 3 T cell receptor beta chains were all read from a single sample in a study of T-cell memory formation after mild COVID-19. One entry per CDR3 protein results from TCRdb running MiXCR on the 5' RACE reads. The data hold about 260,000 distinct CDR3 sequences, with 15% to 20% observed a single time. Input material: PBMCs or a T cell subset sorted from them (not recorded which). Receptor source: a man between 18 and 29 years old who had mild COVID-19 (a few samples of this study predate the infection). Cell type and time point are not known.

This clonotype was counted a few times. The gene calls are TRBV20-1 and TRBJ2-3, with D possibly TRBD2 on 5 matching bases. Germline V gives CDR1 DFQATT, CDR2 SNEGSKA (reference sequence). Deletions cut 4 bases from V and 3 bases from J, with 14 bases between. The CDR3 has 14 residues. DNA for the CDR3: TGCAGTGCTAATTCGGCGGGTACTACAGATACGCAGTATTTT. It encodes CSANSAGTTDTQYF.

The chain uses TRBV7-3 and TRBJ2-6; a weak D match, TRBD1 (5 bases). In germline, CDR1 is SGHTA, CDR2 FQGTGA. The V and J ends lost 1 base and 1 base respectively, with 14 bases between them. The CDR3 covers 18 residues. CDR3 DNA sequence: TGTGCCAGCAGCTTAAAGGGGCCAGGTGCATCTGGGGCCAACGTCCTGACTTTC. Translation: CASSLKGPGASGANVLTF.

This clonotype was counted a few times. The chain combines TRBV10-3 with TRBJ1-1; D may be TRBD1 (6 bases). This CDR3 region has 15 residues. The germline CDR1 and CDR2 sequences are ENHRY and SYGVKD. The germline V and J ends were trimmed by 6 bases and 0 bases, with 14 bases remaining between them. The CDR3 here is CAISQTDSLNTEAFF. The CDR3 DNA reads TGTGCCATCAGCCAAACGGACAGTTTGAACACTGAAGCTTTCTTT.